The 27 T cell receptor beta chains presented below share a single source sample, sequenced in a study of T cell changes during pregnancy in multiple sclerosis. The protocol was immunoSEQ multiplex PCR, while the TCRdb copy is restricted to in-frame clones and leaves out a portion. The table has 50,000 to 70,000 clones, more than 85% seen once. Here the sequenced sample was peripheral blood, taken in the first trimester of pregnancy. The receptors shown here come from a female donor with multiple sclerosis, enrolled in a pregnancy study.

The rearrangement links TRBV4-2 to TRBJ1-2, with 7 bases that match TRBD1. The CDR3 consists of 16 residues. In germline, CDR1 is LGHNA, CDR2 YNFKEQ. J lost 4 bases, V lost 0 bases, and 8 bases had no gene match. The CDR3 DNA reads as TGTGCCAGCAGCCAAGAGGTGGTTCAGGGGGGCTATGGCTACACCTTC. This codes for CASSQEVVQGGYGYTF.

The chain combines TRBV27 with TRBJ1-2, with D maybe TRBD1 (5 bases). The V gene's germline CDR1 is MNHEY and CDR2 SMNVEV (reference sequence). V lost 5 bases, J lost 6 bases, and 13 bases lay in between. The CDR3 has 13 residues. CDR3 sequence reads: CASSPSGLDGYTF. The DNA for the CDR3 is TGTGCCAGCAGTCCATCAGGGTTAGATGGCTACACCTTC.

The rearrangement uses TRBV9 and TRBJ1-2; D uncertain. Germline V CDR1 and CDR2: SGDLS, YYNGEE. This CDR3 contains 16 residues. Trimming shortened V by 0 bases and J by 0 bases, and 12 bases separated the two germline ends. For the CDR3, the DNA is TGTGCCAGCAGCGTAGTAGCCAGACCCACTAACTATGGCTACACCTTC. It encodes CASSVVARPTNYGYTF.

The rearrangement joins TRBV7-2 to TRBJ1-1; possible D gene TRBD1, 5 bases. CDR3 length: 14 residues. Germline values: CDR1 SGHTA, CDR2 FQGNSA. The V end was cut by 6 bases, the J end by 3 bases, with 14 bases between. The CDR3 is CASSPQGGDTEAFF. The CDR3 nucleotides are TGTGCCAGCAGTCCCCAGGGTGGGGACACTGAAGCTTTCTTT.

This clone was seen only once. The chain has TRBV5-6 and TRBJ1-2; D possibly corresponds to TRBD1 (6 bases). Germline values: CDR1 SGHDT, CDR2 YYEEEE. V was trimmed by 1 base and J by 2 bases, leaving 6 bases between them. CDR3 length equals 13 residues. The DNA of the CDR3 is TGTGCCAGCAGCTTGCAGGGGAACTATGGCTACACCTTC. This gives the protein CASSLQGNYGYTF.

This chain links TRBV29-1 with TRBJ2-5; D unresolved. V was cut by 7 bases and J by 2 bases, with 5 bases left in between. This CDR3 is 10 amino acids long. Germline V CDR1 and CDR2: SQVTM, ANQGSEA. CDR3 protein: CSDEQETQYF. The CDR3 nucleotides read TGCAGCGACGAGCAAGAGACCCAGTACTTC.

J is TRBJ1-2 and V is TRBV6-1; D possibly corresponds to TRBD1 (6 bases). V gave up 2 bases and J gave up 9 bases, with 19 bases separating them. CDR1 and CDR2 (germline): MNHNS, SASEGT. This CDR3 has 15 amino acids. This CDR3 reads CASSEWSALGTSYTF. In DNA, the CDR3 is TGTGCCAGCAGTGAATGGTCCGCCTTGGGGACAAGCTACACCTTC.

This chain uses TRBV6-5 with TRBJ1-2, with TRBD1 as a possible D gene (6 bases). The germline V and J ends were trimmed by 4 bases and 5 bases, with 11 bases remaining between them. The CDR3 runs to 13 residues. Germline loops: CDR1 MNHEY, CDR2 SVGAGI. The CDR3 loop reads CASSFAGAYGYTF. The DNA of the CDR3 is TGTGCCAGCAGTTTTGCAGGGGCGTATGGCTACACCTTC.

The chain employs TRBV6-1 and TRBJ2-5, with a weak D call TRBD2 (5 bases). The DNA matches TRBJ2-7 better at its end, which makes the J call doubtful. This CDR3 region has 14 residues. Germline CDR1 reads MNHNS; CDR2 reads SASEGT. CDR3 coding DNA: TGTGCCAGCAGTGAAGAGAGGGTCTCCTACGAGCAGTACTTC. It codes for CASSEERVSYEQYF.

The rearrangement uses TRBV12-5 and TRBJ2-5; 8 bases fit TRBD1. The CDR3 contains 16 residues. With V trimmed by 1 base and J by 5 bases, 9 bases remained unmatched. In germline, CDR1 is LGHNT, CDR2 FRNRAP. The CDR3 bases are TGTGCTAGTGGTTTGGCCCGGACAGGGATGGGGGAGACCCAGTACTTC. This translates into CASGLARTGMGETQYF.

The chain has TRBV7-8 and TRBJ2-6; D possibly corresponds to TRBD2 (7 bases). Germline-derived CDR1 and CDR2 are SGHVS and FQNEAQ. The length of the CDR3 is 18 residues. Between the trimmed V and J ends, which lost 1 base and 0 bases, there was a span of 13 bases. The CDR3 region has the DNA TGTGCCAGCAGCTTAGTGCAGGGGAGGGCCTCTGGGGCCAACGTCCTGACTTTC. Translating gives CASSLVQGRASGANVLTF. Supplemented by reference TRBV7-8 and TRBJ2-6, the full variable domain reads GAGVSQSPRYKVAKRGQDVALRCDPISGHVSLFWYQQALGQGPEFLTYFQNEAQLDKSGLPSDRFFAERPEGSVSTLKIQRTQQEDSAVYLCASSLVQGRASGANVLTFGAGSRLTVL.

The V and J genes are TRBV29-1 and TRBJ2-1, with D maybe TRBD2 (6 bases). The CDR3 has 12 amino acids. Germline CDR1 reads SQVTM; CDR2 reads ANQGSEA. The ends were cut back, 3 bases at V and 12 bases at J, with 15 bases in the middle. The chain's CDR3 is CSVEGGAVGQFF. The CDR3 region has the DNA TGCAGCGTTGAGGGGGGAGCAGTTGGGCAGTTCTTC.

CDR3 region: CASSQDERGAYNEQFF. CDR3 bases: TGCGCCAGCAGCCAAGATGAGCGGGGGGCCTACAATGAGCAGTTCTTC. The rearrangement links TRBV4-1 to TRBJ2-1; TRBD2 matches at 9 bases. Germline lookup yields CDR1 MGHRA and CDR2 YSYEKL. The trim removed 0 bases at V and 2 bases at J, leaving 2 bases unmatched. This CDR3 is 16 amino acids long.

This chain joins TRBV12-5 and TRBJ1-2, with TRBD1 matching 9 bases. Germline CDR1 reads LGHNT; CDR2 reads FRNRAP. CDR3 length equals 16 residues. The V segment lost 6 bases and the J segment 8 bases; nucleotides outside the gene matches: 16. In nucleotides, the CDR3 is TGTGCTAGTGGGACGTATGGAAGACAGGGGGTAGGGGGCTACACCTTC. Its translation is CASGTYGRQGVGGYTF.

This clone has just one count. V usage is TRBV19 and J usage is TRBJ1-1; TRBD1 aligns across 9 bases. The V and J ends lost 6 bases and 5 bases, in that order; junction bases with no gene match: 7. The CDR3 totals 14 residues. CDR1 and CDR2 (germline): LNHDA, SQIVND (reference sequence). CDR3 sequence: CASSTTGGGTEAFF. In nucleotides, the CDR3 is TGTGCCAGTAGCACGACAGGGGGAGGTACTGAAGCTTTCTTT.

This chain joins TRBV7-2 and TRBJ2-7, with D possibly TRBD1 on 6 matching bases. The CDR3 is 16 residues long. Germline V gene lookup returns CDR1 SGHTA and CDR2 FQGNSA. V shed 4 bases and J shed 5 bases, with 21 bases lying between them. CDR3 protein: CASSWTPGTMRDEQYF. In DNA, the CDR3 is TGTGCCAGCAGCTGGACACCCGGGACAATGCGAGACGAGCAGTACTTC.

The rearrangement uses TRBV4-2 and TRBJ2-1; 8 positions match TRBD2. The germline CDR1 and CDR2 sequences are LGHNA and YNFKEQ. Trimming took 3 bases from V and 6 from J; bases not matched to a gene: 7. There are 15 residues in the CDR3. CDR3 in amino acids: CASSQTAAGANEQFF. CDR3 DNA: TGTGCCAGCAGCCAGACCGCAGCGGGGGCCAATGAGCAGTTCTTC.

This chain uses TRBV4-3 with TRBJ1-2; TRBD1 matches at 11 bases. Losses at the gene ends were 6 bases for V and 6 bases for J; bases not matched to a gene: 3. The length of the CDR3 is 13 residues. Germline-derived CDR1 and CDR2 are LGHNA and YSLEER. The CDR3 reads CASRAGQGDGYTF. The CDR3 DNA sequence: TGCGCCAGCAGAGCGGGACAGGGGGATGGCTACACCTTC.

J is TRBJ2-5 and V is TRBV2, with TRBD1 as a possible D gene (6 bases). Germline CDR1 reads SNHLY; CDR2 reads FYNNEI. CDR3 length: 12 residues. Trimming removed 6 bases at V and 5 bases at J, with 10 bases between. The CDR3, as DNA: TGTGCCAGCAGACAGGGACCTGAGACCCAGTACTTC. The encoded protein is CASRQGPETQYF.

V and J are TRBV4-3 and TRBJ1-2, with D perhaps TRBD1 (6 bases). This CDR3 is 14 amino acids long. Germline V gene sequence: CDR1 LGHNA, CDR2 YSLEER. The germline V and J ends were trimmed by 4 bases and 1 base, with 10 bases remaining between them. The CDR3 region has the DNA TGCGCCAGCAGCCCATTCAGGGGTAACTATGGCTACACCTTC. Protein product: CASSPFRGNYGYTF.

The count of this clone is one. The V and J genes are TRBV7-6 and TRBJ1-1; no clear D. The V gene's germline CDR1 is SGHVS and CDR2 FNYEAQ. The CDR3 is made up of 13 amino acids. Trimming cost V 5 bases and J 2 bases, with 9 bases left between them. The CDR3 spells CASSRGLNTEAFF. CDR3 nucleotides: TGTGCCAGCAGCCGAGGATTAAACACTGAAGCTTTCTTT.

This rearrangement joins TRBV9 to TRBJ2-2; TRBD2 matches at 9 bases. CDR1 is SGDLS and CDR2 is YYNGEE in the germline V gene. CDR3 length: 16 residues. J was trimmed by 6 bases and V by 4 bases; bases with no gene match: 10. The CDR3 reads CASSMRAGGPPGELFF. In nucleotides, the CDR3 is TGTGCCAGCAGCATGAGGGCGGGGGGGCCCCCCGGGGAGCTGTTTTTT. Using reference TRBV9 and TRBJ2-2 for the parts outside the CDR3, the full variable domain is DSGVTQTPKHLITATGQRVTLRCSPRSGDLSVYWYQQSLDQGLQFLIQYYNGEERAKGNILERFSAQQFPDLHSELNLSSLELGDSALYFCASSMRAGGPPGELFFGEGSRLTVL.

This chain links TRBV29-1 with TRBJ1-2, with 9 bases matching TRBD1. Germline-derived CDR1 and CDR2 are SQVTM and ANQGSEA. The V and J ends lost 7 bases and 8 bases, in that order; junction bases with no gene match: 5. The CDR3 spans 11 residues. As DNA, the CDR3 is TGCAGCGGGACAGGGGACCACGGCTACACCTTC. Translating it yields CSGTGDHGYTF.

The V call is TRBV10-3, the J call TRBJ1-5, with 11 bases that match TRBD1. Germline CDR1 ENHRY, CDR2 SYGVKD. V gave up 0 bases and J gave up 5 bases; unmatched junction bases: 6. The CDR3 loop spans 17 amino acids. CDR3: CAISESRDRGLDQPQHF. CDR3 coding DNA: TGTGCCATCAGTGAGTCCCGGGACAGGGGGTTGGATCAGCCCCAGCATTTT.

The rearrangement links TRBV11-3 to TRBJ1-6; TRBD1 is a possible D gene (6 bases). This CDR3 is built from 14 residues. Trimming took 4 bases from V and 7 from J, leaving 11 bases between them. Germline CDR1 is SGHNT and CDR2 is YENEEA. CDR3 sequence: CASSSGGGNSPLHF. Here the CDR3 DNA reads TGTGCCAGCAGCTCAGGTGGGGGCAATTCACCCCTCCACTTT. Full variable domain (missing parts from reference TRBV11-3 and TRBJ1-6): EAGVVQSPRYKIIEKKQPVAFWCNPISGHNTLYWYLQNLGQGPELLIRYENEEAVDDSQLPKDRFSAERLKGVDSTLKIQPAELGDSAVYLCASSSGGGNSPLHFGNGTRLTVT.

This chain uses TRBV11-2 with TRBJ2-7; unclear D gene. Deletions cut 4 bases from V and 0 bases from J, with 13 bases between. Per the germline V gene, CDR1 is SGHAT and CDR2 is FQNNGV. The CDR3 is 15 residues long. The CDR3 DNA reads TGTGCCAGCAGCTCCATTGGGCCGAGCTCCTACGAGCAGTACTTC. Amino acids: CASSSIGPSSYEQYF. The full variable domain, with the rest looked up from reference TRBV11-2 and TRBJ2-7, is EAGVAQSPRYKIIEKRQSVAFWCNPISGHATLYWYQQILGQGPKLLIQFQNNGVVDDSQLPKDRFSAERLKGVDSTLKIQPAKLEDSAVYLCASSSIGPSSYEQYFGPGTRLTVT.

This chain connects TRBV7-9 to TRBJ2-5; a weak D match, TRBD1 (5 bases). The CDR3 sequence is 16 residues long. Germline values: CDR1 SEHNR, CDR2 FQNEAQ (reference sequence). V lost 5 bases, J lost 4 bases, and 20 bases lay in between. As DNA, the CDR3 is TGTGCCAGCAGCCCCAAGACAGCCGAGACCAGAGAGACCCAGTACTTC. It specifies CASSPKTAETRETQYF.